A single count supports the clone carrying this T cell receptor beta chain. The target antigen is unknown. The sample is drawn from a study of Ad26.COV2.S vaccination and SARS-CoV-2 variants. The wider study: The study gave Ad26.COV2.S intramuscularly, once or twice 56 days apart.

The CDR3 consists of 18 residues. Germline values: CDR1 SGHAT, CDR2 FQNNGV. With V trimmed by 5 bases and J by 0 bases, 12 bases remained unmatched. Using immunoSEQ multiplex PCR, the repertoire was profiled, and TCRdb retains in-frame clones only, with some absent. The sample carries 380,000 or so clones, 88% recorded once. Broader study findings: Reported post-vaccination CD8+ and CD4+ T cell responses to spike showed substantial breadth.

The treatment denotes: about 20 received Ad26.COV2.S at low or high dose, single or two shots; several received placebo; per-sample allocation not given. Sampling was performed 63 days after the first vaccine or placebo injection. An Ad26 vector that expressed Wuhan-strain SARS-CoV-2 spike constituted the vaccine. The TCR originated in a person aged 18-60 years who received the Ad26.COV2.S COVID-19 vaccine or a placebo. The chain employs TRBV11-2 and TRBJ1-4; 7 positions match TRBD1. Sequencing was performed on peripheral blood, taken in a trial of Ad26.COV2.S vaccine versus placebo. The chain's CDR3 is CASSAQGREIATNEKLFF. The DNA for the CDR3 is TGTGCCAGCAGCGCACAGGGGCGCGAAATTGCAACTAATGAAAAACTGTTTTTT.